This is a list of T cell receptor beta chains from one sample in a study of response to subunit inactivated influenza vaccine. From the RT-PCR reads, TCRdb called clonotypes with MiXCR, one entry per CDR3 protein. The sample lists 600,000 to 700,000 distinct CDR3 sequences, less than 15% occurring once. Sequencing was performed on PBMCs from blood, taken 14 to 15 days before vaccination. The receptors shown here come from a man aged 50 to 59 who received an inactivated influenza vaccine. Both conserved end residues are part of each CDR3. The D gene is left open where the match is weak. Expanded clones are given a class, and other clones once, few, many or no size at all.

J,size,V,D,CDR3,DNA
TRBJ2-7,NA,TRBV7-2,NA,CASSPGKQRTYEQYF,TGTGCCAGCAGCCCCGGCAAGCAACGAACCTACGAGCAGTACTTC
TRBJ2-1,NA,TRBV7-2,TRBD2,CASSPEAGVYNEQFF,TGTGCCAGCAGCCCCGAGGCGGGGGTGTACAATGAGCAGTTCTTC
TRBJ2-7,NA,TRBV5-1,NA,CASSPLSTNSHYEQYF,TGCGCCAGCAGCCCCCTCTCGACAAATTCGCATTACGAGCAGTACTTC
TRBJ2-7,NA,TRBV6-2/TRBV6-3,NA,CASQKTAGVYYEQYF,TGTGCCAGCCAAAAAACCGCAGGGGTATACTACGAGCAGTACTTC
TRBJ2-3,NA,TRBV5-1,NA,CATSPGATDTQYF,TGCGCCACCAGTCCAGGGGCCACAGATACGCAGTATTTT
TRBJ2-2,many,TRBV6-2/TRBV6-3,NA,CASSYTGGFPGELFF,TGTGCCAGCAGTTACACAGGAGGGTTCCCCGGGGAGCTGTTTTTT
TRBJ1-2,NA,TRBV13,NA,CASSPSDSRRFYGYTF,TGTGCCAGCAGCCCGTCTGACTCCCGGCGTTTTTATGGCTACACCTTC
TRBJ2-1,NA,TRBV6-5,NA,CASSSTNRVRFF,TGTGCCAGCAGTTCCACCAACAGGGTTCGGTTCTTC
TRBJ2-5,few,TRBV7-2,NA,CASSFNRAAQETQYF,TGTGCCAGCAGCTTCAACAGGGCAGCCCAAGAGACCCAGTACTTC
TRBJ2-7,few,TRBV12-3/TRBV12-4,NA,CASRQQGTTPYEQYF,TGTGCCAGCAGGCAACAGGGGACTACCCCATACGAGCAGTACTTC
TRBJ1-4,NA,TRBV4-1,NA,CASSQVGAAKLFF,TGCGCCAGCAGCCAAGTGGGGGCCGCTAAACTGTTTTTT
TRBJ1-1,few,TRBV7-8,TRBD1,CASSVGQASTEAFF,TGTGCCAGCAGCGTGGGACAGGCGTCCACTGAAGCTTTCTTT
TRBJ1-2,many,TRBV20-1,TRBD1,CSAIGTDYNYGYTF,TGCAGTGCTATCGGGACAGACTATAACTATGGCTACACCTTC
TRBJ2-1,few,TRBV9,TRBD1,CASSSDPQGAFVDEQFF,TGTGCCAGCAGCTCAGACCCCCAGGGGGCGTTTGTGGATGAGCAGTTCTTC
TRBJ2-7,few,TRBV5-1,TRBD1,CASSLANPQGSEQYF,TGCGCCAGCAGCTTGGCCAATCCACAGGGGAGCGAGCAGTACTTC
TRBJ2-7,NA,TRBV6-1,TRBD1,CASSDGQGVFYEQYF,TGTGCCAGCAGTGACGGACAGGGGGTATTCTACGAGCAGTACTTC
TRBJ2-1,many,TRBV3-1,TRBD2,CASSASGRALYNEQFF,TGTGCCAGCAGCGCTAGCGGGAGGGCTCTTTACAATGAGCAGTTCTTC
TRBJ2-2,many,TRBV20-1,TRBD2,CSARTSGNTGELFF,TGCAGTGCTAGGACTAGCGGGAACACCGGGGAGCTGTTTTTT
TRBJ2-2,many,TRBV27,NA,CASSLSRGANTGELFF,TGTGCCAGCAGTTTAAGTCGCGGGGCGAACACCGGGGAGCTGTTTTTT
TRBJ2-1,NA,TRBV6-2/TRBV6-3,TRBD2,CASSYSGDYNEQFF,TGTGCCAGCAGCTACAGCGGGGACTACAATGAGCAGTTCTTC
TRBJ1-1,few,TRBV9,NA,CASSVGRAPGTEAFF,TGTGCCAGCAGCGTAGGTAGGGCGCCGGGCACTGAAGCTTTCTTT
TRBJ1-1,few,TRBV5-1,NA,CASSLAGEGTEAFF,TGCGCCAGCAGCTTGGCAGGCGAGGGCACTGAAGCTTTCTTT
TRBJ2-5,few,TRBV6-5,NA,CASSYSWLVETQYF,TGTGCCAGCAGTTACTCATGGCTAGTGGAGACCCAGTACTTC
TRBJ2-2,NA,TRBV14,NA,CASSQEIPTGELFF,TGTGCCAGCAGCCAAGAGATCCCCACCGGGGAGCTGTTTTTT
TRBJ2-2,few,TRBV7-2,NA,CASSKERTTTGELFF,TGTGCCAGCAGCAAGGAACGAACCACCACCGGGGAGCTGTTTTTT
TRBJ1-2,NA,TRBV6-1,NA,CASRDRTPGYGYTF,TGTGCCAGCCGAGACAGGACCCCTGGCTATGGCTACACCTTC
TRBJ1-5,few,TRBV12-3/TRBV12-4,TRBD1,CASSLRQGVYSNQPQHF,TGTGCCAGCAGTTTAAGACAGGGGGTATATAGCAATCAGCCCCAGCATTTT
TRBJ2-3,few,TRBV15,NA,CATSRARGTFGDTQYF,TGTGCCACCAGCAGAGCCCGGGGGACCTTCGGAGATACGCAGTATTTT
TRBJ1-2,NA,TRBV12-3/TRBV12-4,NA,CGSRTTGSGYTF,TGTGGCAGCAGGACTACAGGGTCCGGCTACACCTTC
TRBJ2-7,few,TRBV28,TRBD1,CASRATGQAYEQYF,TGTGCCAGCAGAGCGACAGGACAGGCCTACGAGCAGTACTTC
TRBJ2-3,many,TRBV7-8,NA,CASSLGTVYTDTQYF,TGTGCCAGCAGCTTAGGGACAGTTTACACAGATACGCAGTATTTT
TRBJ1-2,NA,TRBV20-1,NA,CSARTRANYGYTF,TGCAGTGCTAGAACCAGGGCTAACTATGGCTACACCTTC
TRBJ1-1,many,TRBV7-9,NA,CATGVNTEAFF,TGTGCCACGGGAGTGAACACTGAAGCTTTCTTT
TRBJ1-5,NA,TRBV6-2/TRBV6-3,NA,CASSKEGFQPQHF,TGTGCCAGCAGTAAGGAGGGGTTTCAGCCCCAGCATTTT
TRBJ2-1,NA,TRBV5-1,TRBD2,CASNPSGRDYNEQFF,TGCGCCAGCAACCCTAGCGGGAGGGATTACAATGAGCAGTTCTTC
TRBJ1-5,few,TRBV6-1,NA,CASTANGYSNQPQHF,TGTGCCAGCACGGCAAATGGGTATAGCAATCAGCCCCAGCATTTT
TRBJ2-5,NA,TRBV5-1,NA,CASSLATAGETQYF,TGCGCCAGCAGCTTGGCAACAGCCGGAGAGACCCAGTACTTC
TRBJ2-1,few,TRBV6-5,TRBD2,CASSFVAGGQYNEQFF,TGTGCCAGCAGTTTCGTAGCGGGAGGGCAGTACAATGAGCAGTTCTTC
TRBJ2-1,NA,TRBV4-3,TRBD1,CASSQGQGGYRNEQFF,TGCGCCAGCAGCCAAGGACAGGGGGGCTATCGCAATGAGCAGTTCTTC
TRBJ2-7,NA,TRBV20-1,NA,CSATRQNEQYF,TGCAGTGCTACGCGACAGAACGAGCAGTACTTC
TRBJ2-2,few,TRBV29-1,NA,CSGKLNTGELFF,TGCAGCGGCAAGCTGAACACCGGGGAGCTGTTTTTT
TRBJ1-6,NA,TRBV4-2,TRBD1,CASSQTRTGGFISPLHF,TGTGCCAGCAGCCAAACAAGGACAGGGGGCTTTATTTCACCCCTCCACTTT
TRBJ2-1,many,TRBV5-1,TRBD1,CASSLLTGALFSYNEQFF,TGCGCCAGCAGCTTACTAACAGGGGCCTTATTTTCTTACAATGAGCAGTTCTTC
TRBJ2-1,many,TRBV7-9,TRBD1,CASSNIPGQGRSEQFF,TGTGCCAGCAGCAATATTCCGGGACAGGGCAGGAGTGAGCAGTTCTTC
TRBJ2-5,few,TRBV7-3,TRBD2,CASSRAGVMETQYF,TGTGCCAGCAGCCGAGCGGGAGTAATGGAGACCCAGTACTTC